This T cell receptor (beta chain) was profiled in a study of Ad26.COV2.S vaccination and SARS-CoV-2 variants (dated by TCRdb to the early 2020s). Regarding the study in general: Vaccine-arm donors were drawn from COV1001, a multicentre, randomized, double-blind, placebo-controlled phase I-IIa trial of Ad26.COV2.S in healthy adults. Trial participants were randomized into five groups of five, in which low-dose or high-dose Ad26.COV2.S was given once or twice, or placebo was given on both occasions. Investigators remained blinded to trial group allocation during experiments and outcome assessment. A total of about 30 samples were included in the TCR-sequenced set, comprising around 19 Ad26.COV2.S vaccine recipients, 5 placebo recipients and 8 SARS-CoV-2 convalescent individuals. Dosing of Ad26.COV2.S was intramuscular, at either 5x10^10 or 1x10^11 viral particles, delivered as one shot or as two shots spaced 56 days apart. The specificity and breadth of SARS-CoV-2-reactive T cell receptors after Ad26.COV2.S vaccination were assessed by TCRbeta repertoire sequencing. Summary of the overall study and its limitations: Compared with placebo recipients, Ad26.COV2.S recipients showed higher spike-specific TCR breadth (P = 0.0014). Substantial breadth of spike-specific CD8+ and CD4+ T cell responses was reported after vaccination. The authors noted that total T cell responses may have been underestimated by the TCR breadth and depth analyses. Comparing responses between vaccine doses or regimens was not something the study was powered to do. Vaccine and placebo recipients had similar non-spike TCR breadth, a finding consistent with the vaccine containing only spike.

A word on this clone: It lacks a known antigen. The record has no base qualities; no much larger clone is one base away.

The CDR3 runs 15 amino acids, cysteine and phenylalanine included. The entry retains the CDR3 DNA only, 45 bases that are in frame from base 1. The germline V and J ends show losses of 4 bases and 6 bases respectively, and no gene match explains 7 bases of the junction. As encoded in the germline V gene, CDR1 is SGHVS while CDR2 is FQNEAQ. The immunoSEQ Assay was the method used to sequence TCRbeta CDR3 regions. After extraction, genomic DNA underwent amplification by bias-controlled multiplex PCR, followed by high-throughput sequencing. On the study's bioinformatics: To quantify the absolute abundance of every unique TCRbeta CDR3 region, sequences were collapsed and filtered. T cell fraction was estimated by normalizing TCRbeta template counts to usable DNA, with usable DNA measured through amplification of reference genes found in all nucleated cells. Repertoire TCRs were annotated as SARS-CoV-2-specific by exact matching of V gene, CDR3 amino acid sequence and J gene to a known reactive TCR set. The reference SARS-CoV-2 TCR set was obtained from MIRA and was filtered for enrichment in COVID-19-positive ImmuneCODE repertoires, whereby public or cross-reactive TCRs were removed. Using the MIRA antigens, annotated TCRs were further analysed by specific ORF or by position within an ORF. Breadth was defined as annotated unique rearrangements over total unique productive rearrangements; depth was the summed frequency of those rearrangements. TCR breadth was compared between groups using two-sided Wilcoxon rank-sum tests. In TCRdb, the immuneACCESS table is reduced to in-frame sequences with V and J assigned. These tables do not hold every clone; where another copy was compared, an unresolved V gene accounts for under half, and the others remain unexplained. V, J and clone size were drawn from that table, and D and trimming were deduced from the DNA. This sample holds about 350,000 clones; roughly 90% were observed only once. The ten largest clones take up approximately 5.9% of the sample.

The meaning of the sample's treatment or condition label: about 20 received Ad26.COV2.S at low or high dose, single or two shots; a few received placebo; per-sample allocation not given. For vaccine and placebo recipients, repertoires were sequenced using samples collected on day 63 after the first injection. Cohort 1b enrolled roughly 25 adults aged 18-55 years at a single site in Boston, USA, between 29 July and 7 August 2020. Ad26.COV2.S was a replication-incompetent adenovirus type 26 vector that expressed a prefusion-stabilized SARS-CoV-2 spike protein derived from the original Wuhan strain. The sample in question was peripheral blood, obtained in a trial of Ad26.COV2.S vaccine versus placebo. The chain uses TRBV7-8 and TRBJ1-5, with 9 bases aligning to TRBD1. The TCR originated in a person aged 18-65 years who received the Ad26.COV2.S COVID-19 vaccine or a placebo. The DNA is as follows: TGTGCCAGCAGCTCCCGGGACAGGGAGGGTCAGCCCCAGCATTTT. This encodes CASSSRDREGQPQHF.